This record looks at one TCR beta chain sequence and its context. Antigen unknown. This sample is drawn from a study of identical twins. V lost 7 bases, J lost 2 bases, and 18 bases lay in between. The length of the CDR3 is 17 residues. Germline V gives CDR1 SGHAT, CDR2 FQNNGV. The study's findings and limits: Abundant beta clonotypes from cord blood bore fewer insertions; memory repertoires lacked this pattern.

MiXCR, run by TCRdb on the 5' RACE reads, gives a single entry per CDR3 protein. Among 200,000 to 250,000 distinct CDR3 sequences listed, around 6.6% were seen once. These data were also filed under a second study, of yellow fever vaccine responses in identical twins. In that study: Reported findings indicate that twins' vaccine T cell responses seemed partially convergent, partially personalized.

The specimen was memory (CD45RO+) T cells sorted from blood. The sequence derives from a woman younger than 35 in good health. The chain links TRBV11-2 to TRBJ2-6; D possibly corresponds to TRBD2 (6 bases). DNA for the CDR3: TGTGCCAGCATCCCGGGACTTTTTGGGGCTGGGGCCAACGTCCTGACTTTC. Protein product: CASIPGLFGAGANVLTF. Drawing the rest from reference TRBV11-2 and TRBJ2-6, the complete variable domain is EAGVAQSPRYKIIEKRQSVAFWCNPISGHATLYWYQQILGQGPKLLIQFQNNGVVDDSQLPKDRFSAERLKGVDSTLKIQPAKLEDSAVYLCASIPGLFGAGANVLTFGAGSRLTVL.